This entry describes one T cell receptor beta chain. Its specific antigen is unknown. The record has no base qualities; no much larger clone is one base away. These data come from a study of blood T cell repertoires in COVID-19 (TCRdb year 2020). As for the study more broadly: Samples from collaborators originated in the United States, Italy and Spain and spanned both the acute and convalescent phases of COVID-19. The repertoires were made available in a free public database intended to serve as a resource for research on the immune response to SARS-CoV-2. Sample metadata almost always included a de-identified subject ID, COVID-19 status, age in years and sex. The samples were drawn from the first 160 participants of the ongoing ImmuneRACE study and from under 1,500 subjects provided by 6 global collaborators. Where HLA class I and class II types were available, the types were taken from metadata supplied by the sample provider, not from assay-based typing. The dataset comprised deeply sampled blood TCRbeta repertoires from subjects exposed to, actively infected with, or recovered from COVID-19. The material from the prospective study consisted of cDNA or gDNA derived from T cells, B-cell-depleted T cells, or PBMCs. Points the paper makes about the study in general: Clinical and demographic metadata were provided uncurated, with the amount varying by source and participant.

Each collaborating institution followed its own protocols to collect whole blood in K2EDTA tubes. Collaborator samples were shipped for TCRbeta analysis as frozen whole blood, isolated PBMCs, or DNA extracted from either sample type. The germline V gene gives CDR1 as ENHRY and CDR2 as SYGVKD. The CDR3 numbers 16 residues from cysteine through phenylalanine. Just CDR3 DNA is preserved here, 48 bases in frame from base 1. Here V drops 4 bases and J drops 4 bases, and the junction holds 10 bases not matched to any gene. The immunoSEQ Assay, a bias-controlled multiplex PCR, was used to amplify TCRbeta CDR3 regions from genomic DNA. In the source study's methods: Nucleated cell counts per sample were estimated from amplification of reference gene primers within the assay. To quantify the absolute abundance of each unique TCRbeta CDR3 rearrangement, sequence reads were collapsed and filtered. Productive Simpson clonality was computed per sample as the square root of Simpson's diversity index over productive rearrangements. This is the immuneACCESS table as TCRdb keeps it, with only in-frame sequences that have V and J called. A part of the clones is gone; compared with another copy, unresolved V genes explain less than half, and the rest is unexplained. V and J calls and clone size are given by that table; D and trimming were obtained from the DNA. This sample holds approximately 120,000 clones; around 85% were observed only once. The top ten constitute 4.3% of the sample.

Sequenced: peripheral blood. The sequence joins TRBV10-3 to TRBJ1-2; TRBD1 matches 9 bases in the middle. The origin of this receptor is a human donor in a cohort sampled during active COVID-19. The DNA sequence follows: TGTGCCATCAGTGCGTCTGGGACAGGGTCCTTCTATGGCTACACCTTC. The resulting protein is CAISASGTGSFYGYTF.